The next 2 T cell receptor beta chains were all read from a single sample in a study of blood T cell repertoires in COVID-19. The method was immunoSEQ multiplex PCR; TCRdb's version includes in-frame clones alone and lacks a portion of them. Of under 350,000 clones in the sample, about 93% were seen once. Input material: peripheral blood. These receptors came from a woman in her 30s with COVID-19, enrolled during active disease.

In DNA, the CDR3 is TGTGCCAGCCGATCGGGAGGTTATGAGACCCAGTACTTC. Protein: CASRSGGYETQYF. The chain joins TRBV6-5 to TRBJ2-5; 7 bases align to TRBD2. The CDR3 is 13 residues long. Per the germline V gene, CDR1 is MNHEY and CDR2 is SVGAGI. V gave up 8 bases and J gave up 5 bases; unmatched junction bases: 8.

J is TRBJ2-2 and V is TRBV5-1; 10 bases align to TRBD2. CDR3 length equals 16 residues. Germline trimming cut 1 base from V and 5 bases from J; bases unmatched to any gene: 5. Germline V gene lookup returns CDR1 SGHRS and CDR2 YFSETQ. The CDR3 region is CASSLSSGRGTGELFF. CDR3 coding DNA: TGCGCCAGCAGCTTGTCCAGCGGGAGGGGAACCGGGGAGCTGTTTTTT.